One and the same sample provided the 8 T cell receptor beta chains below, sequenced in a study of PD-1 blockade in classical Hodgkin lymphoma. Sequencing was performed with immunoSEQ multiplex PCR; in TCRdb, only in-frame clones are kept and a portion is missing. The repertoire includes roughly 16,000 clones, about nine tenths of them detected once, and approximately 0.51% sits in the top ten. The time point is: newly diagnosed, previously untreated cHL patient sample. Out of thawed PBMCs, magnetic negative selection purified CD4+ T cells. The sample consisted of CD4+ T cells from blood. The receptors here all came from a human donor with classical Hodgkin lymphoma.

The chain recombines TRBV6-5 with TRBJ1-2; TRBD1 matches 8 bases. Germline-derived CDR1 and CDR2 are MNHEY and SVGAGI. The CDR3 is 15 residues long. Trimming took 0 bases from V and 4 from J; bases not matched to a gene: 4. The CDR3 sequence: CASSYSGRGLYGYTF. The CDR3 DNA reads as TGTGCCAGCAGTTACTCAGGCAGGGGGCTCTATGGCTACACCTTC.

The V call is TRBV27, the J call TRBJ2-7, with D unclear. Germline V CDR1 and CDR2: MNHEY, SMNVEV (reference sequence). V lost 8 bases and J lost 0, with 5 bases in between. The CDR3 contains 11 residues. The CDR3 reads CASLSSYEQYF. In DNA, the CDR3 is TGTGCCAGCCTTAGCTCCTACGAGCAGTACTTC.

The V gene is TRBV27, the J gene TRBJ2-1, with D tentatively TRBD1 (6 bases). The germline V and J ends were trimmed by 5 bases and 0 bases, with 11 bases remaining between them. The CDR3 totals 15 residues. CDR1 and CDR2 from the germline V gene are MNHEY and SMNVEV (reference sequence). CDR3 region: CASSRTVNSYNEQFF. In DNA, the CDR3 is TGTGCCAGCAGTCGGACAGTAAACTCCTACAATGAGCAGTTCTTC.

The CDR3 DNA reads TGCGCCAGCAGCCACGGACTAGCGGGCCAGAGCTCCTACGAGCAGTACTTC. Translated: CASSHGLAGQSSYEQYF. This chain uses TRBV4-1 with TRBJ2-7; TRBD2 aligns across 11 bases. The germline gives CDR1 MGHRA, CDR2 YSYEKL. Trimming cost V 3 bases and J 0 bases; bases outside gene matches: 7. The CDR3 runs 17 residues.

The table lists this clone with a count of one. The CDR3 here is CASSNPPGQGYNEQFF. Written as DNA, the CDR3 is TGTGCCAGCAGTAATCCGCCGGGACAGGGTTACAATGAGCAGTTCTTC. This rearrangement joins TRBV25-1 to TRBJ2-1; 9 bases match TRBD1. This CDR3 spans 16 amino acids. J was trimmed by 4 bases and V by 5 bases; bases with no gene match: 9. Germline V CDR1 and CDR2: MGHDK, SYGVNS.

The CDR3: CASSFPAGANVLTF. The DNA for the CDR3 is TGTGCCAGTAGCTTTCCCGCTGGGGCCAACGTCCTGACTTTC. V and J are TRBV19 and TRBJ2-6; D is unclear. This CDR3 has 14 residues. CDR1 LNHDA and CDR2 SQIVND come from the germline V gene (reference sequence). V was trimmed by 6 bases and J by 2 bases, leaving 8 bases between them.

V gene TRBV27 combines with J gene TRBJ2-3, with 7 positions matching TRBD2. The trim removed 3 bases at V and 8 bases at J, leaving 8 bases unmatched. CDR1 and CDR2 (germline): MNHEY, SMNVEV (reference sequence). The CDR3 is 14 residues long. The CDR3 region has the DNA TGTGCCAGCAGTTTTGGCCTGGGAGGGACTACGCAGTATTTT. Translating it yields CASSFGLGGTTQYF.

J is TRBJ2-1 and V is TRBV7-8; D might be TRBD1 or TRBD2, each matching 5 bases. Germline V lookup: CDR1 SGHVS, CDR2 FQNEAQ. Trimming stripped 1 base from V and 10 bases from J, with 17 bases between. This CDR3 is built from 15 residues. The CDR3 is CASSLVRGRAEEQFF. The CDR3, as DNA: TGTGCCAGCAGCTTAGTCCGGGGCAGGGCAGAAGAGCAGTTCTTC.